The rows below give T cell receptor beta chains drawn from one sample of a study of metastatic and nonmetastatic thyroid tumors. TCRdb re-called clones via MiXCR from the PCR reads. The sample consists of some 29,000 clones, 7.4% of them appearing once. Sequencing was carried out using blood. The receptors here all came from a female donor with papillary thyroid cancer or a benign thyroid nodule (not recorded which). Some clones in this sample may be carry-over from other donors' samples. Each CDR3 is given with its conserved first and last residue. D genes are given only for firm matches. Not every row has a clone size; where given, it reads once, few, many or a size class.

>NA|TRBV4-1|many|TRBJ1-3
CASSIAGPTFGNTIYF
TGCGCCAGCAGCATTGCCGGGCCCACGTTTGGAAACACCATATATTTT
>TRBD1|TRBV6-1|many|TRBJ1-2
CASRLRQGIGYTF
TGTGCCAGCAGACTACGACAGGGTATTGGCTACACCTTC
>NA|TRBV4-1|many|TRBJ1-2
CASSQDNAGVTGYTF
TGCGCCAGCAGCCAAGATAACGCAGGGGTAACAGGCTACACCTTC
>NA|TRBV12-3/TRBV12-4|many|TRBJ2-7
CASSARYEQYF
TGTGCCAGCAGTGCCCGCTACGAGCAGTACTTC
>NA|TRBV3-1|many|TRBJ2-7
CASSPNQGSAYEQYF
TGTGCCAGCAGCCCGAACCAGGGGAGCGCCTACGAGCAGTACTTC
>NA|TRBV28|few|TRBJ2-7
CASSERLSSYEQYF
TGTGCCAGCAGTGAACGTCTGAGCTCCTACGAGCAGTACTTC
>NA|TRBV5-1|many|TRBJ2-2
CASSPWRSSNTGELFF
TGCGCCAGCAGCCCTTGGCGGAGCTCGAACACCGGGGAGCTGTTTTTT
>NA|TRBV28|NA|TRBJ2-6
CASSTPAVAGANVLTF
TGTGCCAGCAGTACCCCGGCGGTGGCGGGGGCCAACGTCCTGACTTTC
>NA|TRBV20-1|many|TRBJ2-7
CSARGNPNQGLMDEQYF
TGCAGTGCTAGAGGCAACCCTAACCAGGGTTTAATGGACGAGCAGTACTTC
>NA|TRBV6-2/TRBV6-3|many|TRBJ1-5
CASSYGSGAGNQPQHF
TGTGCCAGCAGTTACGGTTCGGGGGCCGGGAATCAGCCCCAGCATTTT
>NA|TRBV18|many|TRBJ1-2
CASSPRDTNYGYTF
TGTGCCAGCTCACCACGGGATACTAACTATGGCTACACCTTC
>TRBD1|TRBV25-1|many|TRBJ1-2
CASSQGAPAYGYTF
TGTGCCAGCAGTCAGGGGGCACCTGCCTATGGCTACACCTTC
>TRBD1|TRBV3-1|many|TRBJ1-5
CASSQGQGGQPQHF
TGTGCCAGCAGCCAAGGACAGGGAGGTCAGCCCCAGCATTTT
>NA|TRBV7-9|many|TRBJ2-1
CASSLGFSGNEQFF
TGTGCCAGCAGCTTAGGGTTCTCAGGTAATGAGCAGTTCTTC
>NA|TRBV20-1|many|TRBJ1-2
CSARVQGLAYGYTF
TGCAGTGCTAGAGTACAGGGTCTTGCCTATGGCTACACCTTC
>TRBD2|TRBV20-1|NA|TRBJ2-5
CSARGLGLETQYF
TGCAGTGCTAGGGGACTAGGTTTAGAGACCCAGTACTTC
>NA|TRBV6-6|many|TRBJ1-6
CASSYLGGSNSPLHF
TGTGCCAGCAGTTACCTGGGGGGTTCTAATTCACCCCTCCACTTT